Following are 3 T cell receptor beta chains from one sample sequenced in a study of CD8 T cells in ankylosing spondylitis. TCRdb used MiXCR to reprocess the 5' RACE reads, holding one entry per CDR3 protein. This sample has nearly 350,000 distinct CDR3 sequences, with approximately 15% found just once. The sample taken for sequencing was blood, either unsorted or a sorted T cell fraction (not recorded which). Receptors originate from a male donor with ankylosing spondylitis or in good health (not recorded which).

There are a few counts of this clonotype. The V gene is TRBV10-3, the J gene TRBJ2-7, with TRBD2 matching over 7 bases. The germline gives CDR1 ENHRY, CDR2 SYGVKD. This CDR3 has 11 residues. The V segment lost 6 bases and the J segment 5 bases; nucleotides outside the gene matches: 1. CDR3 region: CAISRGDEQYF. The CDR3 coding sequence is TGTGCCATCAGCCGGGGGGACGAGCAGTACTTC.

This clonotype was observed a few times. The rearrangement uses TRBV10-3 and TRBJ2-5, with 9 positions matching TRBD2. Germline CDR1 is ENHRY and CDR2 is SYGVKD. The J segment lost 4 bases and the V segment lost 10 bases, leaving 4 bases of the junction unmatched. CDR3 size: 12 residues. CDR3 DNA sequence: TGTGCCAGTAGGGGACTAGCAGAGACCCAGTACTTC. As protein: CASRGLAETQYF.

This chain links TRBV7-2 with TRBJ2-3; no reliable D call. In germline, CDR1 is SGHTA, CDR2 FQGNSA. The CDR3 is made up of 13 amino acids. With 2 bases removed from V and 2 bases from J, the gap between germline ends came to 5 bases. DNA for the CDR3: TGTGCCAGCAGCTTATCTTTCACAGATACGCAGTATTTT. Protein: CASSLSFTDTQYF.